The 18 T cell receptor beta chains reported below all come from one sample, sequenced in a study of T cells in Graves' hyperthyroidism and ophthalmopathy (dated by TCRdb to about 2019). Preparation of the library involved multiplex PCR. Reads for this sample came from an Illumina HiSeq 2000. Amplification of TCR beta CDR3 regions was carried out from RNA transcripts. A first-round RT-PCR of the TCR CDR3 used the HTBI primer set with the Qiagen OneStep RT-PCR kit. TCRdb handled the public reads itself, with Q25 trimming in fastp and clone calling in MiXCR, and kept productive beta chains. Every CDR3 protein is listed once, alongside the most common genes and DNA of its rows. This sample holds 600,000 to 650,000 distinct CDR3 sequences; more than 20% were observed only once. The top ten clones comprise roughly 30% of the sample. Sequenced: blood. The receptors were sampled from a man younger than 40 with Graves' ophthalmopathy.

V usage is TRBV4-2 and J usage is TRBJ1-5; 9 bases match TRBD1. Looked up from germline, CDR1 is LGHNA and CDR2 is YNFKEQ. V was clipped by 4 bases and J by 3 bases; unmatched bases: 4. The CDR3 covers 15 residues. The CDR3 sequence is CASSPDRGINQPQHF. CDR3 sequence (DNA): TGTGCCAGCAGCCCCGACAGGGGGATCAATCAGCCCCAGCATTTT.

The chain uses TRBV18 and TRBJ1-1; weak D call: TRBD1 (6 bases). Germline values: CDR1 KGHSH, CDR2 LQKENI. V was clipped by 3 bases and J by 6 bases, with 14 bases between them. CDR3 length equals 14 residues. The CDR3 DNA reads TGTGCCAGCTCACCCAAAGGGGGAGGCGCTGAAGCTTTCTTT. Translating it yields CASSPKGGGAEAFF.

The rearrangement uses TRBV11-2 and TRBJ2-7; TRBD1 matches 12 bases. The CDR3 consists of 14 residues. Losses at the gene ends were 6 bases for V and 5 bases for J; bases not matched to a gene: 5. Germline loops: CDR1 SGHAT, CDR2 FQNNGV. CDR3: CASRGDRGRHEQYF. The CDR3 DNA is TGTGCCAGCAGGGGGGACAGGGGGCGGCACGAGCAGTACTTC.

V usage is TRBV7-6 and J usage is TRBJ2-1, with 8 bases lining up with TRBD2. The junction had 9 bases not matched to a gene; V was cut back by 2 bases and J by 0 bases. Germline CDR1 is SGHVS and CDR2 is FNYEAQ. The CDR3 is 18 amino acids. The CDR3 loop reads CASSLNSGAKHSYNEQFF. The CDR3 bases are TGTGCCAGCAGCTTAAATAGCGGGGCGAAACACTCCTACAATGAGCAGTTCTTC.

There are many counts of this clonotype. This chain links TRBV11-2 with TRBJ2-5, with TRBD2 matching over 8 bases. V lost 1 base, J lost 5 bases, and 3 bases stayed unmatched. CDR1 SGHAT and CDR2 FQNNGV come from the germline V gene. The CDR3 contains 14 residues. The CDR3 DNA sequence: TGTGCCAGCAGCTTAGGAGCGGGAGAGGAGACCCAGTACTTC. Residues: CASSLGAGEETQYF. Variable domain in full (rest from reference TRBV11-2 and TRBJ2-5): EAGVAQSPRYKIIEKRQSVAFWCNPISGHATLYWYQQILGQGPKLLIQFQNNGVVDDSQLPKDRFSAERLKGVDSTLKIQPAKLEDSAVYLCASSLGAGEETQYFGPGTRLLVL.

This clonotype has only a few counts. The chain has TRBV6-5 and TRBJ2-7, with TRBD1 matching over 8 bases. The CDR3 consists of 14 residues. The V segment lost 2 bases and the J segment 4 bases; nucleotides outside the gene matches: 4. CDR1 is MNHEY and CDR2 is SVGAGI in the germline V gene. Here the CDR3 DNA reads TGTGCCAGCAGTTACGGGCGACAGGGGTACGAGCAGTACTTC. Amino acid sequence: CASSYGRQGYEQYF.

This clonotype was seen repeatedly, ten times or more. The chain links TRBV7-2 to TRBJ2-1, with 9 positions matching TRBD2. This CDR3 comprises 15 residues. CDR1 SGHTA and CDR2 FQGNSA come from the germline V gene. V lost 1 base to trimming and J lost 6 bases; unmatched junction nucleotides: 4. CDR3 protein: CASSLGRAGGNEQFF. The CDR3, as DNA: TGTGCCAGCAGCTTAGGTCGAGCGGGAGGCAATGAGCAGTTCTTC.

The chain recombines TRBV6-6 with TRBJ2-4; a weak D match, TRBD2 (6 bases). Trimming removed 0 bases at V and 0 bases at J, with 15 bases between. Germline CDR1 is MNHNY and CDR2 is SVGAGI (reference sequence). The CDR3 totals 18 residues. DNA of the CDR3: TGTGCCAGCAGTTACTCGGGGTCCAAGGGACTAGCCAAAAACATTCAGTACTTC. It encodes CASSYSGSKGLAKNIQYF.

The chain employs TRBV29-1 and TRBJ1-2, with D perhaps TRBD1 (6 bases). Trimming stripped 7 bases from V and 7 bases from J, with 13 bases between. The germline gives CDR1 SQVTM, CDR2 ANQGSEA. The CDR3 length is 11 residues. The CDR3: CSDKGTFGYTF. DNA for the CDR3: TGCAGCGACAAGGGGACATTTGGCTACACCTTC.

Points on this clonotype: Mismatch with germline at one junction end may stem from a read error. V gene TRBV5-1 combines with J gene TRBJ1-5; D uncertain. Germline CDR1 SGHRS, CDR2 YFSETQ. The CDR3 contains 12 residues. The CDR3 is CASSHKNQPQHF. Here the CDR3 DNA reads TGTGCCAGCAGTCACAAAAATCAGCCCCAGCATTTT. The whole variable domain, filled in from reference TRBV5-1 and TRBJ1-5, reads KAGVTQTPRYLIKTRGQQVTLSCSPISGHRSVSWYQQTPGQGLQFLFEYFSETQRNKGNFPGRFSGRQFSNSRSEMNVSTLELGDSALYLCASSHKNQPQHFGDGTRLSIL.

This clonotype was seen at least ten times. This rearrangement joins TRBV6-1 to TRBJ1-4, with D maybe TRBD1 (6 bases). Germline V CDR1 and CDR2: MNHNS, SASEGT. The CDR3 sequence is 16 residues long. The ends were cut back, 5 bases at V and 4 bases at J, with 17 bases in the middle. The CDR3 region has the DNA TGTGCCAGCAGTTTCACACGGGACAAGGATAATGAAAAACTGTTTTTT. It translates to CASSFTRDKDNEKLFF.

This clonotype was detected ten times or more. V is TRBV12-3 or TRBV12-4 and J is TRBJ2-5, with D perhaps matching TRBD2 (6 bases). Trimming removed 5 bases from V and 5 bases from J, with 15 bases in between. This CDR3 spans 14 amino acids. The CDR3 sequence is CASSTPAGRETQYF. Written as DNA, the CDR3 is TGTGCCAGCAGTACCCCAGCGGGTCGGGAGACCCAGTACTTC.

This clonotype was seen ten or more times. The chain uses TRBV6-5 and TRBJ1-1, with D perhaps matching TRBD1 (5 bases). The germline gives CDR1 MNHEY, CDR2 SVGAGI. The CDR3 loop spans 15 amino acids. V was pared by 3 bases and J by 0 bases, with 11 bases between. In DNA form, the CDR3 reads TGTGCCAGCAGTTATCGTGGGGCGGTGAACACTGAAGCTTTCTTT. It encodes CASSYRGAVNTEAFF.

The rearrangement joins TRBV6-9 to TRBJ1-1; D uncertain. The germline V gene encodes CDR1 MNHGY and CDR2 SVAAGI. The CDR3 sequence is 13 residues long. The V and J ends lost 2 bases and 4 bases respectively, with 8 bases between them. The CDR3 nucleotides read TGTGCCAGCAGTTATATCGGGTCCACTGAAGCTTTCTTT. Translation gives CASSYIGSTEAFF.

This clonotype was recorded a few times. The V gene is TRBV28, the J gene TRBJ2-1, with 11 bases aligning to TRBD2. V lost 6 bases, J lost 8 bases, and 9 bases stayed unmatched. The CDR3 consists of 15 residues. Germline CDR1 reads MDHEN; CDR2 reads SYDVKM. For the CDR3, the DNA is TGTGCCAGCAGATTACTAGCGGGAGACGTCGATGAGCAGTTCTTC. Residues: CASRLLAGDVDEQFF.

This clonotype has at least ten counts. CDR3 nucleotides: TGCGCCAGCAGCTTATGGCTTCGCACAGATACGCAGTATTTT. Translating it yields CASSLWLRTDTQYF. This rearrangement joins TRBV5-1 to TRBJ2-3; unclear D gene. V was shortened by 2 bases and J by 1 base, with 8 bases between the two germline ends. The CDR3 is made up of 14 amino acids. Germline-derived CDR1 and CDR2 are SGHRS and YFSETQ.

This clonotype was seen many times. The chain employs TRBV11-2 and TRBJ2-1, with TRBD2 matching 15 bases. V shed 4 bases, J shed 3 bases, and the junction held 4 bases outside the gene matches. Germline V gene data show CDR1 as SGHAT and CDR2 as FQNNGV. This CDR3 region has 17 residues. CDR3 in amino acids: CASSWTSGRGNYNEQFF. The CDR3 nucleotides read TGTGCCAGCAGCTGGACTAGCGGGAGGGGAAACTACAATGAGCAGTTCTTC.

This clonotype was recorded many times. The rearrangement joins TRBV11-2 to TRBJ2-3, with 8 bases lining up with TRBD1. V was pared by 3 bases and J by 3 bases, with 5 bases of the junction left unmatched. This CDR3 has 15 residues. Germline CDR1 and CDR2: SGHAT and FQNNGV. The CDR3 region is CASSFRTGNTDTQYF. In nucleotides, the CDR3 is TGTGCCAGCAGCTTTCGGACAGGGAATACAGATACGCAGTATTTT. The full variable domain, completed using reference TRBV11-2 and TRBJ2-3, is EAGVAQSPRYKIIEKRQSVAFWCNPISGHATLYWYQQILGQGPKLLIQFQNNGVVDDSQLPKDRFSAERLKGVDSTLKIQPAKLEDSAVYLCASSFRTGNTDTQYFGPGTRLTVL.